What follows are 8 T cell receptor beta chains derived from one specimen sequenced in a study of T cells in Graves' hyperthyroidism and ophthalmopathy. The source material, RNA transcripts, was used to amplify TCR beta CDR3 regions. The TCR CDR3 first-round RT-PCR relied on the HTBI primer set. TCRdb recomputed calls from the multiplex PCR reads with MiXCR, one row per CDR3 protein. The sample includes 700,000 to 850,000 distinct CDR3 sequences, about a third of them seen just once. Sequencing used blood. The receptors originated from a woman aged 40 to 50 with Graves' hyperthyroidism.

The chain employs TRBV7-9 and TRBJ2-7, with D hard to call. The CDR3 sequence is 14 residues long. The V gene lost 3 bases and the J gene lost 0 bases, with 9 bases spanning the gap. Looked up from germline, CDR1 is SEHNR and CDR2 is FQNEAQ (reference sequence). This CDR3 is CASSFTQTSYEQYF. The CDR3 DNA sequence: TGTGCCAGCAGCTTTACCCAGACCTCCTACGAGCAGTACTTC.

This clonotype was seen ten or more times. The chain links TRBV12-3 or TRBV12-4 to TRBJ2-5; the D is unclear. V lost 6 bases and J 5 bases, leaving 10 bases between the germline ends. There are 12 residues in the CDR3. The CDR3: CASSRTRETQYF. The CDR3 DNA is TGTGCCAGCAGCAGGACGAGGGAGACCCAGTACTTC.

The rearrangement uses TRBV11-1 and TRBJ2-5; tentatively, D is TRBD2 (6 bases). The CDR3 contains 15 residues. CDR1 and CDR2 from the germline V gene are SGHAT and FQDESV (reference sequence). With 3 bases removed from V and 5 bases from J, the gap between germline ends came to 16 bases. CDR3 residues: CASSLSGLLGETQYF. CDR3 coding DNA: TGTGCCAGCAGCTTGTCGGGACTCCTGGGGGAGACCCAGTACTTC.

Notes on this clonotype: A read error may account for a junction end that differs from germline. The chain's CDR3 is CAISPQETQYF. CDR3 sequence (DNA): TGCGCCATCAGTCCCCAAGAGACCCAGTACTTC. The gene calls are TRBV2 and TRBJ2-5; D is uncertain. The CDR3 covers 11 residues. CDR1 SNHLY and CDR2 FYNNEI come from the germline V gene. The variable domain in full, completed from reference TRBV2 and TRBJ2-5, reads EPEVTQTPSHQVTQMGQEVILRCVPISNHLYFYWYRQILGQKVEFLVSFYNNEISEKSEIFDDQFSVERPDGSNFTLKIRSTKLEDSAMYFCAISPQETQYFGPGTRLLVL.

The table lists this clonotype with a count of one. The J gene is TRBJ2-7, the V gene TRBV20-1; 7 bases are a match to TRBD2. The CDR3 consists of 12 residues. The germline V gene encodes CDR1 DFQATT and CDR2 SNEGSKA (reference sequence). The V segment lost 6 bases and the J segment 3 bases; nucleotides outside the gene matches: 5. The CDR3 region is CSAREVYYEQYF. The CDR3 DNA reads TGCAGTGCCCGGGAGGTGTACTACGAGCAGTACTTC.

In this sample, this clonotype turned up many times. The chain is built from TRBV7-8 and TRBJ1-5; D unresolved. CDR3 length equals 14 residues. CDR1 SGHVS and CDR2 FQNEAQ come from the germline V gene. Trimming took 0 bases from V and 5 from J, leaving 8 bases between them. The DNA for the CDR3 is TGTGCCAGCAGCTTAGCGTCCCGGTATCAGCCCCAGCATTTT. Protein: CASSLASRYQPQHF.

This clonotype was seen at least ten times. CDR3 in DNA: TGTGCCAGCAGCTTAGGGGGGCAGGGTCAGCCCCAGCATTTT. Encoded protein: CASSLGGQGQPQHF. V and J are TRBV13 and TRBJ1-5; a weak D match, TRBD1 (5 bases). Germline values: CDR1 PRHDT, CDR2 FYEKMQ (reference sequence). The CDR3 loop spans 14 amino acids. The V end was cut by 0 bases, the J end by 6 bases, with 9 bases between. Looking up the rest from reference TRBV13 and TRBJ1-5 gives the full variable domain: AAGVIQSPRHLIKEKRETATLKCYPIPRHDTVYWYQQGPGQDPQFLISFYEKMQSDKGSIPDRFSAQQFSDYHSELNMSSLELGDSALYFCASSLGGQGQPQHFGDGTRLSIL.

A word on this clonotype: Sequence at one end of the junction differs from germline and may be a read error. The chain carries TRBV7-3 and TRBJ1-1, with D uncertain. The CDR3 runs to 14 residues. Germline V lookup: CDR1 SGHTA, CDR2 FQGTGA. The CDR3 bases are TGTGTCAGCAGCTTAACCCAGCCCTGCACTGAAGCTTTCTTT. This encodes CVSSLTQPCTEAFF.